This T cell receptor (beta chain) originates from a study of cytomegalovirus exposure and HLA in healthy donors. Study-level findings and limits: When analyzed later, a missense DCLRE1C variant was found to be linked to TCR beta V- and J-gene trimming. Several V segments, TRBV6-2 and TRBV6-3 among them, could not be told apart and were dropped.

The CDR3 extends over 17 amino acids. With 2 bases clipped from V and 4 bases from J, the junction kept 11 bases outside the gene matches. Per the germline V gene, CDR1 is LGHNA and CDR2 is YNFKEQ. As regards this clone: Antigen unknown.

Researchers ran the PCR with 60 Vbeta and 13 Jbeta primers. This table comes from immunoSEQ multiplex PCR, and its TCRdb copy is limited to in-frame clones, with some not included. The sample shows 150,000 or so clones, 65% to 80% of them seen only once. The chain links TRBV4-2 to TRBJ1-2, with 9 bases matching TRBD1. The sequence came from a woman between 40 and 55 years old in good health and CMV-seronegative. The material sequenced was PBMCs. CDR3 DNA: TGTGCCAGCAGCCAACAAACCGGGACAGGGTTCGGCTATGGCTACACCTTC. Protein product: CASSQQTGTGFGYGYTF.